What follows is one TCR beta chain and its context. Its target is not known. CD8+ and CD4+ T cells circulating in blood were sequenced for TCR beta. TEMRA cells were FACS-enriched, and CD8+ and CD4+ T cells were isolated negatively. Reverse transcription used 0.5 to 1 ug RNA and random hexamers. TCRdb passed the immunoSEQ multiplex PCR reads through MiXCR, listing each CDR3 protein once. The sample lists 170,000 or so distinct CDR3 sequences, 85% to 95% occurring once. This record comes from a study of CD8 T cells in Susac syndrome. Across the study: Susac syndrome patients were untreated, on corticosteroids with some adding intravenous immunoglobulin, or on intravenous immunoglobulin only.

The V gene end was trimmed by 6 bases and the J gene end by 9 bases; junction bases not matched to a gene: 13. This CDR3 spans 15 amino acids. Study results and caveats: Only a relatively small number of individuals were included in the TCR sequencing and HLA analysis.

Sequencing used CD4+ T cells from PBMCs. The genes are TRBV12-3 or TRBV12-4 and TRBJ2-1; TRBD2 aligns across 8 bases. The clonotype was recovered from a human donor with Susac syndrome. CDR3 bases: TGTGCCAGCAGCTGGGCGGGGGGCGGTCCGGCTGAGCAGTTCTTC. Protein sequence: CASSWAGGGPAEQFF.